This TCR beta chain appears in the sequencing data of a study of T cells of healthy individuals. TCRdb re-analysed the 5' RACE reads in MiXCR, keeping a single row per CDR3 protein. The sample yields approximately 58,000 distinct CDR3 sequences, about 15% seen once. Regarding this clonotype: One end of the junction varies from germline; a read error may be responsible.

The CDR3 length is 14 residues. This receptor was taken from a human donor in good health. The chain is built from TRBV12-3 or TRBV12-4 and TRBJ1-4, with D perhaps TRBD1 (5 bases). CDR3 region: CASSSRTISGKLLF. The CDR3 DNA is TGTGCCAGCAGTTCTAGGACAATTTCTGGAAAACTGCTTTTT.